Each of the 13 T cell receptor beta chains below was sequenced from the same sample in a study of OX40 agonist ivuxolimab in advanced cancers. Method: immunoSEQ multiplex PCR; TCRdb's copy keeps in-frame clones and lacks some. This table has roughly 43,000 clones, about 90% appearing once. Sequenced material: CD4+ or CD8+ T cells sorted from blood, taken in a trial of the OX40 agonist ivuxolimab. The receptors derive from an adult with an advanced solid tumor such as melanoma, head and neck, liver or kidney cancer.

This sequence joins TRBV6-5 and TRBJ2-7; 7 bases are shared with TRBD1. The CDR3 spans 12 residues. The germline CDR1 and CDR2 sequences are MNHEY and SVGAGI. V lost 6 bases and J lost 7; bases outside the gene matches: 6. The CDR3 loop reads CASSQGVEEQYF. DNA of the CDR3: TGTGCCAGCAGCCAGGGGGTCGAGGAGCAGTACTTC.

The J gene is TRBJ2-7, the V gene TRBV18; 10 bases align to TRBD1. This CDR3 is 13 amino acids long. V was pared by 5 bases and J by 6 bases, with 4 bases of the junction left unmatched. Germline V CDR1 and CDR2: KGHSH, LQKENI. The CDR3 bases are TGTGCCAGCTCATCGGGACAGGGGAGCGAGCAGTACTTC. Translation gives CASSSGQGSEQYF.

V and J are TRBV14 and TRBJ1-2; 11 nucleotides agree with TRBD1. This CDR3 is built from 16 residues. V was pared by 1 base and J by 3 bases, with 4 bases of the junction left unmatched. Per the germline V gene, CDR1 is SGHDN and CDR2 is FVKESK. CDR3 bases: TGTGCCAGCAGCCAAGGGACAGGGGGCATCTACTATGGCTACACCTTC. Amino acid sequence: CASSQGTGGIYYGYTF.

The chain carries TRBV5-1 and TRBJ1-2; the D is unclear. With 0 bases removed from V and 4 bases from J, the gap between germline ends came to 7 bases. The CDR3 loop spans 13 amino acids. The V gene's germline CDR1 is SGHRS and CDR2 YFSETQ. CDR3 nucleotide sequence: TGCGCCAGCAGCTTGGCCGGAATCTATGGCTACACCTTC. This translates into CASSLAGIYGYTF.

The CDR3 here is CASLGGDYPSGGTQYF. DNA of the CDR3: TGTGCCAGCTTGGGAGGGGACTACCCATCAGGGGGGACGCAGTATTTT. The rearrangement joins TRBV28 to TRBJ2-3; D could derive from TRBD1 or TRBD2 (7 bases each). Germline-derived CDR1 and CDR2 are MDHEN and SYDVKM. V lost 8 bases, J lost 9 bases, and 27 bases lay in between. The CDR3 is made up of 16 amino acids. The full variable domain, its missing parts supplied by reference TRBV28 and TRBJ2-3, is DVKVTQSSRYLVKRTGEKVFLECVQDMDHENMFWYRQDPGLGLRLIYFSYDVKMKEKGDIPEGYSVSREKKERFSLILESASTNQTSMYLCASLGGDYPSGGTQYFGPGTRLTVL.

The chain couples TRBV6-6 to TRBJ2-7, with 10 bases aligning to TRBD2. CDR3 length: 14 residues. The germline CDR1 and CDR2 sequences are MNHNY and SVGAGI (reference sequence). With 6 bases clipped from V and 3 bases from J, the junction kept 5 bases outside the gene matches. CDR3 DNA sequence: TGTGCCAGCAGCTTAACTAGCGGGAACTACGAGCAGTACTTC. This gives the protein CASSLTSGNYEQYF.

The rearrangement joins TRBV11-2 to TRBJ1-1, with a possible D match to TRBD1 (6 bases). This CDR3 has 11 amino acids. The V gene's germline CDR1 is SGHAT and CDR2 FQNNGV. With 5 bases removed from V and 8 bases from J, the gap between germline ends came to 9 bases. CDR3 region: CASSRTGEAFF. The CDR3 region has the DNA TGTGCCAGCAGCCGAACAGGGGAAGCTTTCTTT.

The chain is built from TRBV7-9 and TRBJ2-7; 9 nucleotides align to TRBD2. Germline loops: CDR1 SEHNR, CDR2 FQNEAQ (reference sequence). Germline trimming cut 3 bases from V and 2 bases from J; bases unmatched to any gene: 8. This CDR3 region has 16 residues. The CDR3 region has the DNA TGTGCCAGCAGCTTGGCGGGACTAGCCCTAGCCTACGAGCAGTACTTC. Residues: CASSLAGLALAYEQYF.

The chain recombines TRBV5-6 with TRBJ2-5; 12 bases fit TRBD2. The CDR3 extends over 17 amino acids. V was clipped by 4 bases and J by 6 bases; unmatched bases: 13. In germline, CDR1 is SGHDT, CDR2 YYEEEE. CDR3 residues: CASSRETSGGPTQTQYF. CDR3 bases: TGTGCCAGCAGCCGCGAAACTAGCGGGGGGCCCACCCAGACCCAGTACTTC.

The rearrangement uses TRBV5-1 and TRBJ1-1; 9 bases match TRBD1. After removal of 1 base from V and 1 base from J, the junction contained 14 bases not matched to a gene. Germline CDR1 SGHRS, CDR2 YFSETQ. The CDR3 loop spans 19 amino acids. CDR3 region: CASSLFSGTGYLRNTEAFF. The CDR3 coding sequence is TGCGCCAGCAGCTTGTTCTCCGGGACAGGGTATCTAAGGAACACTGAAGCTTTCTTT. The whole variable domain, filled in from reference TRBV5-1 and TRBJ1-1, reads KAGVTQTPRYLIKTRGQQVTLSCSPISGHRSVSWYQQTPGQGLQFLFEYFSETQRNKGNFPGRFSGRQFSNSRSEMNVSTLELGDSALYLCASSLFSGTGYLRNTEAFFGQGTRLTVV.

This clone was recorded a few times. The chain combines TRBV6-5 with TRBJ2-7; the match to TRBD1 covers 11 bases. This CDR3 contains 13 residues. J gave up 4 bases and V 9 bases, and 5 bases lay outside the gene matches. Germline V CDR1 and CDR2: MNHEY, SVGAGI. The CDR3 nucleotides read TGTGCCAGTGGGGACAGGGGGTCGTACGAGCAGTACTTC. As protein: CASGDRGSYEQYF.

The chain recombines TRBV15 with TRBJ2-1; weak D call: TRBD1 (6 bases). The CDR3 loop spans 16 amino acids. V lost 2 bases to trimming and J lost 5 bases, with 16 bases between them. CDR1 is LNHNV and CDR2 is YYDKDF in the germline V gene (reference sequence). In DNA, the CDR3 is TGTGCCACCAGCAGATCCAGGGGTGAGATGAACAATGAGCAGTTCTTC. Its protein product is CATSRSRGEMNNEQFF.

The chain combines TRBV27 with TRBJ2-5; D remains ambiguous. V lost 5 bases and J lost 4, with 14 bases in between. The CDR3 has 14 residues. The germline V gene encodes CDR1 MNHEY and CDR2 SMNVEV (reference sequence). CDR3 loop: CASSHMGFAETQYF. The CDR3 DNA is TGTGCCAGCAGTCATATGGGGTTTGCAGAGACCCAGTACTTC.